The rows below give T cell receptor beta chains drawn from one sample of a study of response to subunit inactivated influenza vaccine. TCRdb called the RT-PCR reads again in MiXCR, with one record for every CDR3 protein. The sample has around 710,000 distinct CDR3 sequences, roughly 13% seen once. The sequencing used PBMCs from blood, collected 14 to 15 days before vaccination. The receptor set was obtained from a man aged 45 to 65 who received an inactivated influenza vaccine. The CDR3 runs from the conserved cysteine through the conserved F or W. D genes are given only for firm matches. Clone size is given for some rows only: seen once, a few or many times, or a class if the clone is expanded.

j_gene	v_gene	abundance	d_gene	CDR3aa	CDR3nt
TRBJ2-2	TRBV5-1	-	-	CASSRMSDLHTGELFF	TGCGCCAGCAGCCGGATGTCGGACTTGCACACCGGGGAGCTGTTTTTT
TRBJ2-5	TRBV7-9	-	-	CASSPNNRAGETQYF	TGTGCCAGCAGCCCTAATAACAGGGCCGGGGAGACCCAGTACTTC
TRBJ2-1	TRBV11-2	-	TRBD2	CASSLGLAAGNEQFF	TGTGCCAGCAGCTTAGGACTAGCGGCCGGGAATGAGCAGTTCTTC
TRBJ2-2	TRBV12-3/TRBV12-4	-	TRBD2	CASRLASTGELFF	TGTGCCAGCCGACTAGCCTCCACCGGGGAGCTGTTTTTT
TRBJ2-7	TRBV10-3	-	-	CAIKGGSYEQYF	TGTGCCATCAAGGGGGGCTCCTACGAGCAGTACTTC
TRBJ2-1	TRBV7-9	-	TRBD2	CASSLGSGRGPYNEQFF	TGTGCCAGCAGCTTAGGTAGCGGGAGGGGACCTTACAATGAGCAGTTCTTC
TRBJ2-1	TRBV27	-	TRBD2	CASSPKRAGAYNEQFF	TGTGCCAGCAGTCCCAAACGGGCGGGGGCCTACAATGAGCAGTTCTTC
TRBJ2-2	TRBV27	-	TRBD1	CASSRDRRTGELFF	TGTGCCAGCAGCAGGGACAGGAGGACCGGGGAGCTGTTTTTT
TRBJ2-5	TRBV4-1	few	-	CASSQDGTEGETQYF	TGCGCCAGCAGCCAAGACGGGACGGAAGGGGAGACCCAGTACTTC
TRBJ2-1	TRBV2	few	-	CASRGLKPGGEQFF	TGTGCCAGCAGGGGACTCAAACCAGGGGGTGAGCAGTTCTTC
TRBJ1-6	TRBV5-1	-	-	CASSLVTGENNSPLHF	TGCGCCAGCAGCTTGGTTACGGGGGAGAATAATTCACCCCTCCACTTT
TRBJ1-2	TRBV3-1	few	TRBD1	CASGQGAVSNYGYTF	TGTGCCAGCGGACAGGGGGCCGTATCTAACTATGGCTACACCTTC
TRBJ1-1	TRBV7-2	few	TRBD1	CASSLGAGGRAFF	TGTGCCAGCAGCCTGGGGGCAGGGGGGCGGGCTTTCTTT
TRBJ1-2	TRBV4-2	many	-	CASSKQANYGYTF	TGTGCCAGCAGCAAACAGGCTAACTATGGCTACACCTTC
TRBJ2-5	TRBV29-1	-	-	CSVEVAGRETQYF	TGCAGCGTTGAAGTGGCGGGGAGGGAGACCCAGTACTTC
TRBJ1-1	TRBV30	-	-	CAWSVYLAEAFF	TGTGCCTGGAGTGTATACCTCGCTGAAGCTTTCTTT
TRBJ2-3	TRBV6-2/TRBV6-3	-	TRBD2	CASSPNSGGAWNTQYF	TGTGCCAGCAGTCCCAATAGCGGGGGGGCCTGGAATACGCAGTATTTT
TRBJ2-5	TRBV29-1	-	TRBD1	CSVEGDRGKEIQETQYF	TGCAGCGTTGAGGGGGACAGGGGTAAAGAAATACAGGAGACCCAGTACTTC
TRBJ1-5	TRBV29-1	many	-	CSVLWGDNQPQHF	TGCAGCGTCCTTTGGGGGGACAATCAGCCCCAGCATTTT
TRBJ2-5	TRBV19	-	-	CASRDRGSGNQETQYF	TGTGCCAGTAGGGACCGGGGCAGCGGTAACCAAGAGACCCAGTACTTC
TRBJ2-1	TRBV5-1	few	TRBD2	CASSLEGLAVYNEQFF	TGCGCCAGCAGCCTAGAGGGACTAGCGGTGTACAATGAGCAGTTCTTC
TRBJ2-3	TRBV7-9	-	-	CASSPTKWGYTDTQYF	TGTGCCAGCAGCCCCACTAAATGGGGATACACAGATACGCAGTATTTT
TRBJ2-3	TRBV5-6	many	-	CASSSRWVFGGDTQYF	TGTGCCAGCAGCTCCCGATGGGTTTTCGGGGGAGATACGCAGTATTTT
TRBJ2-3	TRBV5-1	few	TRBD2	CASSLVTSGRPITDTQYF	TGCGCCAGCAGCTTGGTAACTAGCGGGAGGCCGATTACAGATACGCAGTATTTT
TRBJ1-5	TRBV7-9	few	-	CASSLAVPWGNQPQHF	TGTGCCAGCAGCTTAGCGGTTCCCTGGGGCAATCAGCCCCAGCATTTT
TRBJ2-3	TRBV30	few	TRBD2	CAWSVGGLTDTQYF	TGTGCCTGGAGTGTTGGGGGACTAACGGATACGCAGTATTTT
TRBJ2-2	TRBV27	-	-	CASSPTGRGNTGELFF	TGTGCCAGCAGTCCGACCGGGCGGGGAAACACCGGGGAGCTGTTTTTT
TRBJ1-1	TRBV2	few	-	CASSDLGAEAFF	TGTGCCAGCAGTGACCTGGGAGCTGAAGCTTTCTTT
TRBJ2-3	TRBV29-1	once	-	CSVEMGRPDTQYF	TGCAGCGTTGAGATGGGACGGCCAGATACGCAGTATTTT
TRBJ2-7	TRBV7-2	few	-	CASSLVAAASYEQYF	TGTGCCAGCAGCTTAGTCGCAGCCGCCTCCTACGAGCAGTACTTC
TRBJ2-3	TRBV7-2	few	-	CASSLEPGTYTQYF	TGTGCCAGCAGCTTAGAACCCGGGACCTATACGCAGTATTTT
TRBJ2-3	TRBV7-6	-	-	CASSLGSGRGGTDTQYF	TGTGCCAGCAGCTTAGGATCGGGTCGTGGGGGCACAGATACGCAGTATTTT
TRBJ2-2	TRBV5-6	few	-	CASTEGLPGTGELFF	TGTGCCAGCACCGAGGGCCTCCCGGGCACCGGGGAGCTGTTTTTT
TRBJ1-6	TRBV7-2	few	-	CASSYEGLSSPLHF	TGTGCCAGCAGCTATGAAGGGTTAAGTTCACCCCTCCACTTT
TRBJ2-7	TRBV9	few	TRBD2	CASSVDVGGADQYF	TGTGCCAGCAGCGTAGATGTCGGGGGGGCCGACCAGTACTTC
TRBJ2-7	TRBV3-1	-	-	CASSHDLTGSSGQYF	TGTGCCAGCAGCCATGACCTTACGGGATCTTCAGGGCAGTACTTC
TRBJ2-1	TRBV27	-	TRBD1	CASSPLYGTGADNEQFF	TGTGCCAGCAGTCCATTATATGGGACAGGGGCCGACAATGAGCAGTTCTTC
TRBJ2-7	TRBV5-1	-	-	CASSLVVSRFSYEQYF	TGCGCCAGCAGCTTGGTTGTTAGTCGATTTTCCTACGAGCAGTACTTC
TRBJ2-7	TRBV6-5	-	-	CASSYEMGTNTYEQYF	TGTGCCAGCAGTTACGAAATGGGGACAAACACCTACGAGCAGTACTTC
TRBJ1-1	TRBV4-3	few	-	CASREGPDHKAFF	TGCGCCAGCAGGGAGGGCCCAGACCATAAAGCTTTCTTT
TRBJ2-1	TRBV10-3	-	TRBD1	CAISNLKTRDSSYNEQFF	TGTGCCATCAGTAACCTGAAGACACGGGACAGCTCCTACAATGAGCAGTTCTTC
TRBJ1-1	TRBV5-4	few	TRBD1	CASSSRQGRGTEAFF	TGTGCCAGCAGTTCACGACAGGGGAGGGGAACTGAAGCTTTCTTT
TRBJ2-1	TRBV6-2/TRBV6-3	-	TRBD2	CASRLPLTSGLSLNYNEQFF	TGTGCCAGCAGACTTCCCCTGACTAGCGGCCTGAGTTTAAACTACAATGAGCAGTTCTTC
TRBJ2-5	TRBV5-1	few	TRBD2	CASSPRGGRQETQYF	TGCGCCAGCAGCCCGCGGGGGGGTCGCCAAGAGACCCAGTACTTC
TRBJ2-7	TRBV27	-	-	CASSPRPQGAYEQYF	TGTGCCAGCAGTCCCCGACCTCAAGGCGCCTACGAGCAGTACTTC
TRBJ2-7	TRBV20-1	-	-	CSAGVGSISYEQYF	TGCAGTGCTGGGGTTGGCTCAATATCCTACGAGCAGTACTTC
TRBJ2-1	TRBV4-3	few	-	CASSQEPGAEQFF	TGCGCCAGCAGCCAAGAACCCGGGGCGGAACAGTTCTTC
TRBJ2-3	TRBV7-3	-	-	CASSLTQSGNTGSTDTQYF	TGTGCCAGCAGCTTAACCCAATCGGGGAATACCGGCAGCACAGATACGCAGTATTTT
TRBJ2-1	TRBV20-1	-	TRBD2	CSARGAGGPHNEQFF	TGCAGTGCTAGAGGAGCGGGAGGACCCCACAATGAGCAGTTCTTC
TRBJ2-1	TRBV6-5	few	TRBD2	CASSYNGLVQAEQFF	TGTGCCAGCAGTTACAACGGACTAGTCCAGGCAGAGCAGTTCTTC
TRBJ2-7	TRBV7-6	-	-	CASQTAPAEQYF	TGTGCCAGTCAAACCGCCCCAGCCGAGCAGTACTTC
TRBJ2-2	TRBV7-3	-	-	CASSDRSGELFF	TGTGCCAGCAGCGACCGATCCGGGGAGCTGTTTTTT
TRBJ2-3	TRBV29-1	few	TRBD2	CSVEGWGGRARDTQYF	TGCAGCGTTGAAGGATGGGGAGGGAGGGCCCGAGATACGCAGTATTTT
TRBJ2-7	TRBV15	few	-	CATSNRWYEQYF	TGTGCCACCAGCAACCGTTGGTACGAGCAGTACTTC